These 14 T cell receptor beta chains were sequenced from one sample in a study of cytomegalovirus exposure and HLA in healthy donors. The study ran its PCR with 60 Vbeta and 13 Jbeta primers. Produced via immunoSEQ multiplex PCR; TCRdb's table is partial and in-frame only. The sample lists 190,000 or so clones, around 86% occurring once. The sequencing sample was made of PBMCs. These receptors were taken from a man over 45 in good health and CMV-seronegative.

The chain couples TRBV5-6 to TRBJ2-1; TRBD2 aligns across 8 bases. The CDR3 is 16 residues long. The germline CDR1 and CDR2 sequences are SGHDT and YYEEEE. Unmatched junction bases numbered 8, after V lost 1 base and J lost 5 bases. DNA of the CDR3: TGTGCCAGCAGCTTGTTTACGGGGGGGGATCACAATGAGCAGTTCTTC. It yields the protein CASSLFTGGDHNEQFF. The full variable domain, with the rest looked up from reference TRBV5-6 and TRBJ2-1, is DAGVTQSPTHLIKTRGQQVTLRCSPKSGHDTVSWYQQALGQGPQFIFQYYEEEERQRGNFPDRFSGHQFPNYSSELNVNALLLGDSALYLCASSLFTGGDHNEQFFGPGTRLTVL.

This chain uses TRBV28 with TRBJ2-3; D unresolved. Germline loops: CDR1 MDHEN, CDR2 SYDVKM. V was trimmed by 5 bases and J by 9 bases, leaving 9 bases between them. The CDR3 runs to 11 residues. CDR3 sequence reads: CASSLQRTQYF. CDR3 nucleotide sequence: TGTGCCAGCAGTCTGCAGAGGACGCAGTATTTT.

This sequence joins TRBV6-6 and TRBJ2-4; TRBD1 matches at 10 bases. This CDR3 is built from 16 residues. In germline, CDR1 is MNHNY, CDR2 SVGAGI (reference sequence). With V trimmed by 6 bases and J by 5 bases, 10 bases remained unmatched. CDR3 sequence reads: CASRFPGQGLENIQYF. The CDR3 coding sequence is TGTGCCAGCAGGTTTCCGGGACAGGGGTTGGAAAACATTCAGTACTTC.

The chain joins TRBV18 to TRBJ2-1; 9 nucleotides match TRBD1. V lost 1 base, J lost 7 bases, and 5 bases stayed unmatched. The CDR3 loop spans 15 amino acids. Germline V gene data show CDR1 as KGHSH and CDR2 as LQKENI. This chain's CDR3 is CASSPQRTGANEQFF. CDR3 sequence (DNA): TGTGCCAGCTCACCACAGAGGACAGGGGCGAATGAGCAGTTCTTC.

The chain uses TRBV4-3 and TRBJ2-2; 8 bases are shared with TRBD2. The CDR3 consists of 16 residues. Trimming removed 0 bases from V and 6 bases from J; junction bases left unmatched: 6. Germline-derived CDR1 and CDR2 are LGHNA and YSLEER. The CDR3 nucleotides are TGCGCCAGCAGCCAAGACGCGGGGGGCTTAGCCGGGGAGCTGTTTTTT. Protein sequence: CASSQDAGGLAGELFF.

This clone was detected a few times. V usage is TRBV11-3 and J usage is TRBJ2-1; D is undetermined. This CDR3 contains 14 residues. With 5 bases removed from V and 4 bases from J, the gap between germline ends came to 12 bases. From germline, CDR1 is SGHNT and CDR2 YENEEA. DNA for the CDR3: TGTGCCAGCAGCCCCGGAGCTGGATACAATGAGCAGTTCTTC. It yields the protein CASSPGAGYNEQFF. Complete variable domain (other parts from reference TRBV11-3 and TRBJ2-1): EAGVVQSPRYKIIEKKQPVAFWCNPISGHNTLYWYLQNLGQGPELLIRYENEEAVDDSQLPKDRFSAERLKGVDSTLKIQPAELGDSAVYLCASSPGAGYNEQFFGPGTRLTVL.

The chain carries TRBV19 and TRBJ1-5; unclear D gene. Germline V gene lookup returns CDR1 LNHDA and CDR2 SQIVND (reference sequence). Trimming left V 0 bases short and J 5 bases short, with 5 bases between. This CDR3 contains 13 residues. CDR3 in DNA: TGTGCCAGTAGTATAGATCGGGATCAGCCCCAGCATTTT. It is translated as CASSIDRDQPQHF.

This clone occurred once. The chain uses TRBV4-2 and TRBJ2-3; possible D gene TRBD2, 7 bases. Trimming took 1 base from V and 5 from J, leaving 16 bases between them. CDR3 length equals 16 residues. Germline V gene lookup returns CDR1 LGHNA and CDR2 YNFKEQ. The CDR3 sequence is CASSQGGGGRGDTQYF. Written as DNA, the CDR3 is TGTGCCAGCAGCCAAGGAGGGGGGGGGCGTGGAGATACGCAGTATTTT.

The rearrangement joins TRBV13 to TRBJ2-6; perhaps TRBD1 as D (6 bases). The germline V and J ends were trimmed by 4 bases and 2 bases, with 9 bases remaining between them. The CDR3 spans 15 residues. Germline V gene lookup returns CDR1 PRHDT and CDR2 FYEKMQ (reference sequence). The DNA for the CDR3 is TGTGCCAGCAGCTCATACAGGGCTGGGGCCAACGTCCTGACTTTC. Translation: CASSSYRAGANVLTF.

The rearrangement uses TRBV4-1 and TRBJ2-1; the match to TRBD1 covers 9 bases. Germline trimming cut 0 bases from V and 10 bases from J; bases unmatched to any gene: 7. Germline V gene lookup returns CDR1 MGHRA and CDR2 YSYEKL. The length of the CDR3 is 15 residues. The CDR3 nucleotides are TGCGCCAGCAGCCAAGATGAACAGGGGGCGCGGGAGCAGTTCTTC. Protein product: CASSQDEQGAREQFF.

The chain combines TRBV9 with TRBJ2-5; the D gene is possibly TRBD2 (7 bases). Trimming took 2 bases from V and 4 from J, leaving 18 bases between them. Germline V gives CDR1 SGDLS, CDR2 YYNGEE. CDR3 size: 16 residues. As DNA, the CDR3 is TGTGCCAGCAGCGTGAGGGGGAGGGGGGGCGTAGAGACCCAGTACTTC. Translation: CASSVRGRGGVETQYF.

This clone showed up just once. V and J are TRBV7-3 and TRBJ2-5; weak D call: TRBD2 (5 bases). The germline gives CDR1 SGHTA, CDR2 FQGTGA. V was trimmed by 5 bases and J by 4 bases, leaving 17 bases between them. The CDR3 spans 15 residues. In nucleotides, the CDR3 is TGTGCCAGCAGCCCGGGCAGCGGCCGGGGAGAGACCCAGTACTTC. Translation gives CASSPGSGRGETQYF.

This chain connects TRBV7-3 to TRBJ2-2; D is uncertain. The length of the CDR3 is 16 residues. Trimming stripped 2 bases from V and 1 base from J, with 11 bases between. The germline V gene encodes CDR1 SGHTA and CDR2 FQGTGA. CDR3 DNA sequence: TGTGCCAGCAGCTTAGCAAGCACCCAGAACACCGGGGAGCTGTTTTTT. This gives the protein CASSLASTQNTGELFF.

The rearrangement joins TRBV19 to TRBJ2-5; D might be TRBD2 (5 bases). The germline V gene encodes CDR1 LNHDA and CDR2 SQIVND (reference sequence). The CDR3 totals 15 residues. V was clipped by 2 bases and J by 0 bases, with 10 bases between them. The CDR3 is CASSIFIGNQETQYF. The CDR3 nucleotides are TGTGCCAGTAGTATATTTATCGGGAACCAAGAGACCCAGTACTTC. The complete variable domain, with remaining parts taken from reference TRBV19 and TRBJ2-5, reads DGGITQSPKYLFRKEGQNVTLSCEQNLNHDAMYWYRQDPGQGLRLIYYSQIVNDFQKGDIAEGYSVSREKKESFPLTVTSAQKNPTAFYLCASSIFIGNQETQYFGPGTRLLVL.